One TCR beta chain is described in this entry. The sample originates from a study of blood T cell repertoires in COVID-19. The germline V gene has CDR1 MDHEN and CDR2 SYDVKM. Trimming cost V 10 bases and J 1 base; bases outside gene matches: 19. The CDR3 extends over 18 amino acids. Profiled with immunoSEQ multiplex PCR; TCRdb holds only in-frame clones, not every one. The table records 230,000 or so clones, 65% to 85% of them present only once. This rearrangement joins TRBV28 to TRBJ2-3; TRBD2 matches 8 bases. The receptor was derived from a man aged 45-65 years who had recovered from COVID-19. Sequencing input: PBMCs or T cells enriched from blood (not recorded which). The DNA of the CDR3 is TGTGCCACCTTTCTACCGGGAGGGAGGCTCTTGGGCACAGATACGCAGTATTTT. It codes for CATFLPGGRLLGTDTQYF.